This T cell receptor (beta chain) was found in a study of blood T cell repertoires in COVID-19. Study in general: From the United States, Italy and Spain came samples of acute and convalescent COVID-19.

In the study's own analysis: Estimation of nucleated cell counts relied on the amplification of reference gene primers. Assay used: immunoSEQ multiplex PCR; TCRdb lists only in-frame clones, some missing. V and J calls and clone size are copied from that table; D and trimming were computed from the DNA. The profile covers about 400,000 clones, with approximately 85% appearing a single time and 2% to 2.5% taken by the ten largest. The CDR3 consists of 14 residues. Germline CDR1 is GTSNPN and CDR2 is SVGIG (reference sequence). V was cut by 0 bases and J by 5 bases, with 11 bases left in between. Sequencing was carried out using PBMCs or T cells enriched from blood (not recorded which). This receptor was obtained from a woman between 40 and 55 years old with acute COVID-19. This chain uses TRBV30 with TRBJ1-5; D is uncertain. DNA for the CDR3: TGTGCCTGGAGTGTACTAGGGTTGGATCAGCCCCAGCATTTT. Residues: CAWSVLGLDQPQHF.